These 4 T cell receptor beta chains share one sample of origin, sequenced in a study of T cell responses to AZD1222 COVID-19 vaccine. TCRdb's table, derived via immunoSEQ multiplex PCR, lists solely in-frame clones and lacks some. The profile shows about 120,000 clones, approximately 94% of them singletons. The material was peripheral blood, obtained 28 days after the second AZD1222 dose. The receptors here all came from an adult who received the AZD1222 COVID-19 vaccine.

The rearrangement joins TRBV4-1 to TRBJ2-7; TRBD1 might be the D (6 bases). V dropped 0 bases and J dropped 2 bases, with 11 bases sitting between them. This CDR3 is 15 amino acids long. Per the germline V gene, CDR1 is MGHRA and CDR2 is YSYEKL. CDR3 DNA sequence: TGCGCCAGCAGCCAAGAACAGGGTTCTCCCTACGAGCAGTACTTC. This gives the protein CASSQEQGSPYEQYF.

The chain is built from TRBV7-2 and TRBJ1-3; D remains unclear. V lost 4 bases to trimming and J lost 2 bases, with 15 bases between them. Per the germline V gene, CDR1 is SGHTA and CDR2 is FQGNSA. The CDR3 is 16 amino acids. The CDR3 region is CASSSLWVTAGNTIYF. In nucleotides, the CDR3 is TGTGCCAGCAGCTCACTTTGGGTTACGGCTGGAAACACCATATATTTT. The whole variable domain, filled in from reference TRBV7-2 and TRBJ1-3, reads GAGVSQSPSNKVTEKGKDVELRCDPISGHTALYWYRQSLGQGLEFLIYFQGNSAPDKSGLPSDRFSAERTGGSVSTLTIQRTQQEDSAVYLCASSSLWVTAGNTIYFGEGSWLTVV.

This sequence joins TRBV12-3 or TRBV12-4 and TRBJ2-4; D possibly corresponds to TRBD1 (5 bases). CDR3 length: 12 amino acids. Deletions cut 6 bases from V and 7 bases from J, with 10 bases between. The CDR3 protein is CASSLGVNIQYF. Written as DNA, the CDR3 is TGTGCCAGCAGCCTAGGGGTGAACATTCAGTACTTC.

The J gene is TRBJ2-5, the V gene TRBV18; D gene ambiguous. Trimming stripped 2 bases from V and 6 bases from J, with 19 bases between. Germline CDR1 KGHSH, CDR2 LQKENI. The CDR3 contains 16 residues. The CDR3: CASSPIPMGSPKTQYF. CDR3 coding DNA: TGTGCCAGCTCACCAATACCGATGGGATCTCCCAAGACCCAGTACTTC.